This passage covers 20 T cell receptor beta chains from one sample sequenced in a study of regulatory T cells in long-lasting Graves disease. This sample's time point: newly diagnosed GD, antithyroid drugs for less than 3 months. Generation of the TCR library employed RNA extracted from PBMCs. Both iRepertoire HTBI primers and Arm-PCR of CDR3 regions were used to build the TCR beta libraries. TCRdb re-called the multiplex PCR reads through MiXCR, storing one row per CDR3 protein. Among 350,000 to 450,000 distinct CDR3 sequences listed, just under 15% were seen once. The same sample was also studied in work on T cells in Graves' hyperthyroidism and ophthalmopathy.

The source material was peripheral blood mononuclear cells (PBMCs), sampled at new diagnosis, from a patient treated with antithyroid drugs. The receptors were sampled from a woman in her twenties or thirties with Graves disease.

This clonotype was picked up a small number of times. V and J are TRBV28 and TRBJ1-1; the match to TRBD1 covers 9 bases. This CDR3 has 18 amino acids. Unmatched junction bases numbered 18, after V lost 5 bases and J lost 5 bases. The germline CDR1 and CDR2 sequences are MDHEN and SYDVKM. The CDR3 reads CASSTWATGQGWSTEAFF. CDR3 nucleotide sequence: TGTGCCAGCAGTACCTGGGCCACTGGACAGGGGTGGTCTACTGAAGCTTTCTTT.

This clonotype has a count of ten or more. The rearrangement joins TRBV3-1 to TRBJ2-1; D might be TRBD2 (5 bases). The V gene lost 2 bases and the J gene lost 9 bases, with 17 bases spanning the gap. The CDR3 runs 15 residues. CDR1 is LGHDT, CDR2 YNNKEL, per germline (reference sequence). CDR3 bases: TGTGCCAGCAGCCAATTCCCAGAAGCGGTGAGTGAGCAGTTCTTC. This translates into CASSQFPEAVSEQFF.

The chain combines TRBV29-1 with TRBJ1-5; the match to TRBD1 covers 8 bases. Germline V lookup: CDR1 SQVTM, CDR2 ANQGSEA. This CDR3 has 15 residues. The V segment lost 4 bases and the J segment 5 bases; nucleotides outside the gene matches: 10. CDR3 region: CSVAKQGGVDQPQHF. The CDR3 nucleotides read TGCAGCGTTGCCAAACAGGGGGGAGTGGATCAGCCCCAGCATTTT.

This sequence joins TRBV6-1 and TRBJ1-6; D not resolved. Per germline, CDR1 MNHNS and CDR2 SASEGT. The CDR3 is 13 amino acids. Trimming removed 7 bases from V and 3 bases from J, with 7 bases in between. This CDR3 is CASTIDYNSPLHF. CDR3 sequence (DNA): TGTGCCAGCACCATAGACTATAATTCACCCCTCCACTTT.

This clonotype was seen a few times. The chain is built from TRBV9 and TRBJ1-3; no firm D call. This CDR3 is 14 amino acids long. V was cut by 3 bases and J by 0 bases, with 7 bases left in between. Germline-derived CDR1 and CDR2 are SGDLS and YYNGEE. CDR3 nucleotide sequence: TGTGCCAGCAGCGATACAGTCTCTGGAAACACCATATATTTT. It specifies CASSDTVSGNTIYF.

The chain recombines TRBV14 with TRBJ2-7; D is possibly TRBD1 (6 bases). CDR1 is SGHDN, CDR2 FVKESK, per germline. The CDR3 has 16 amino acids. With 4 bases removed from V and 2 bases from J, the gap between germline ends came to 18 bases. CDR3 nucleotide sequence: TGTGCCAGCAGCCCGTCACGGACAGACCTCCCCTACGAGCAGTACTTC. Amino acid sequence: CASSPSRTDLPYEQYF.

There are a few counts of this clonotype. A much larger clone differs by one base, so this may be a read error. CDR3 DNA sequence: TGTGCCGGCAGTTTCCGACTAGCGGGAAACACCGGGGAGCTGTTTTTT. It yields the protein CAGSFRLAGNTGELFF. The J gene is TRBJ2-2, the V gene TRBV6-5, with 11 bases fitting TRBD2. Germline V gene sequence: CDR1 MNHEY, CDR2 SVGAGI. The CDR3 is 16 residues long.

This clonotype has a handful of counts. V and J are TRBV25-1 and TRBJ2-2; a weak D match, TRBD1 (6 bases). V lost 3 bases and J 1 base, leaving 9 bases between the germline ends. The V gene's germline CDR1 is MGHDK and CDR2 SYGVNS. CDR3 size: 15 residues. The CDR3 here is CASSDPTGNTGELFF. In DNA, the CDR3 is TGTGCCAGCAGTGATCCGACAGGGAACACCGGGGAGCTGTTTTTT.

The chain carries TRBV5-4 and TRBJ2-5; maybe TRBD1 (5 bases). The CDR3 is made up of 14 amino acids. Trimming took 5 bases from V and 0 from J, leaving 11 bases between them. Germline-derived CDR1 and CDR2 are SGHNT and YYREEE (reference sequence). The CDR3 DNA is TGTGCCAGCAGAACAGGACCGTACCAAGAGACCCAGTACTTC. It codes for CASRTGPYQETQYF.

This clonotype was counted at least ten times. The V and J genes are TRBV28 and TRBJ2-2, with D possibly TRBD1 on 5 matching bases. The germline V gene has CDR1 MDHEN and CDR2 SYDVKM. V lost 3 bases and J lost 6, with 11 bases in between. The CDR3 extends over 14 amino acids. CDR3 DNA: TGTGCCAGCAGTTTTTCAGGGCTCGCCGGGGAGCTGTTTTTT. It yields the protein CASSFSGLAGELFF.

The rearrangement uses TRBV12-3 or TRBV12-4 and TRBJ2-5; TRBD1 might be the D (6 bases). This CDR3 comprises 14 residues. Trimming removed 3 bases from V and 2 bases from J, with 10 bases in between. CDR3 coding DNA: TGTGCCAGCAGTTTTCGGACAGTACAAGAGACCCAGTACTTC. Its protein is CASSFRTVQETQYF.

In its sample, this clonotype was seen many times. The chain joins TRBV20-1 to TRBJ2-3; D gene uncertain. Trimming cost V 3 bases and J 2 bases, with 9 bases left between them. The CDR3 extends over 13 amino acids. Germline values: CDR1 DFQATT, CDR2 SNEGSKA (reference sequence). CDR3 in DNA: TGCAGTGCTAGCGGTAGACACACAGATACGCAGTATTTT. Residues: CSASGRHTDTQYF.

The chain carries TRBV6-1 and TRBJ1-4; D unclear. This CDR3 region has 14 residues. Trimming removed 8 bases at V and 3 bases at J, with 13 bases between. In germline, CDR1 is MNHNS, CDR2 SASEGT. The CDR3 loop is CASEEPSANEKLFF. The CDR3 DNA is TGTGCCAGCGAGGAGCCGTCAGCTAATGAAAAACTGTTTTTT.

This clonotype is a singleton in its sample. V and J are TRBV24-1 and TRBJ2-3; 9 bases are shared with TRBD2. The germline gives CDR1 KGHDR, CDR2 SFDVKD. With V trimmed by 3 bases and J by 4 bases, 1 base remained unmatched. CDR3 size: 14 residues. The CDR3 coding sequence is TGTGCCACCAGTGATGGCGGGAGGGCAGATACGCAGTATTTT. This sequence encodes CATSDGGRADTQYF.

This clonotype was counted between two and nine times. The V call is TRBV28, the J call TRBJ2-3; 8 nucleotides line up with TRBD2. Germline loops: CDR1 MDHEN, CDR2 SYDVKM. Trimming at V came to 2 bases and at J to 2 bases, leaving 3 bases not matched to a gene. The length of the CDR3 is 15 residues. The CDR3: CASSLAAGDTDTQYF. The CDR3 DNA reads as TGTGCCAGCAGTTTAGCAGCGGGAGACACAGATACGCAGTATTTT.

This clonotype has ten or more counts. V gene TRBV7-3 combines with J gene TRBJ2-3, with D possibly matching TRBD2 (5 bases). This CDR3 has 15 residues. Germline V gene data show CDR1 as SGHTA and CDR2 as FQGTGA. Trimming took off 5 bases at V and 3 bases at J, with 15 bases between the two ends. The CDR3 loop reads CASSPGLAQTDTQYF. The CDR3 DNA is TGTGCCAGCAGCCCGGGGTTAGCCCAGACAGATACGCAGTATTTT.

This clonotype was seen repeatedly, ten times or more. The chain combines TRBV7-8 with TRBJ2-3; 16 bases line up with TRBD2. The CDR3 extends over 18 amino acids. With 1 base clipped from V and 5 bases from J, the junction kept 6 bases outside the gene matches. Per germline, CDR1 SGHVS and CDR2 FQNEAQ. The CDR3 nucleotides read TGTGCCAGCAGCTTAGGATCGGGACTAGCGGGGGGGGGAGATACGCAGTATTTT. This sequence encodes CASSLGSGLAGGGDTQYF.

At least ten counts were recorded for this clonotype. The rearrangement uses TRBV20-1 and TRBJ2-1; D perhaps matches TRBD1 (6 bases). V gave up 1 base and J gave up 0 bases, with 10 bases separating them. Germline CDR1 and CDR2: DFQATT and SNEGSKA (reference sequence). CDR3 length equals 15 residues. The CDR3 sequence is CSARVGASSYNEQFF. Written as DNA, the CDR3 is TGCAGTGCTAGAGTGGGGGCCAGCTCCTACAATGAGCAGTTCTTC.

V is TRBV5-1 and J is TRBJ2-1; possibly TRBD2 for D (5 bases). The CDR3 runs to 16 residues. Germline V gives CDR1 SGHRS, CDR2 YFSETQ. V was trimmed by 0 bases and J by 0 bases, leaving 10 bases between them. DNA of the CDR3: TGCGCCAGCAGCTTGGCTAGCAGGAGCTCCTACAATGAGCAGTTCTTC. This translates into CASSLASRSSYNEQFF.

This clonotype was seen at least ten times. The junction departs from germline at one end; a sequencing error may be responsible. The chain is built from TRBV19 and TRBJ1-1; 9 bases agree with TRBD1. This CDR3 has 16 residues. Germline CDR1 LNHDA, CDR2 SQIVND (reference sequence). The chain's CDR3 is CASSLDHGTGTIEAFF. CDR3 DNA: TGTGCCAGTAGTTTAGACCACGGGACAGGGACAATTGAAGCTTTCTTT.